The sequence of this T cell receptor beta chain was determined in a study of CXCR3-negative and CXCR3-positive naive CD8 T cells. CDR3 length equals 13 residues. Per germline, CDR1 SEHNR and CDR2 FQNEAQ (reference sequence). General observations from the study: It was found that naive subsets had comparable surface CD5, and TCR strength was inferred from TRB CDR3 properties.

In regard to this clonotype: No antigen is known for it.

The method, 5' RACE with UMI labels, was used to prepare the TRB cDNA libraries. Following a re-call of the 5' RACE reads, TCRdb has one entry per CDR3 protein and lacks DNA. Recorded for this sample: 20,000 to 25,000 distinct CDR3 sequences. The chain joins TRBV7-9 to TRBJ2-7; TCRdb picks TRBD2, but there is no DNA to check that call. This TCR was recovered from a human donor in good health. Some clones in this sample may be carry-over from other donors' samples. The specimen was naive CXCR3- CD8+ T cells from blood. Sample subset: CD45RO-CCR7+CD27+CD95- naive CD8+ T cells lacking CXCR3 (TNR3-). The CDR3 region is CASSSRPEAEQYF.